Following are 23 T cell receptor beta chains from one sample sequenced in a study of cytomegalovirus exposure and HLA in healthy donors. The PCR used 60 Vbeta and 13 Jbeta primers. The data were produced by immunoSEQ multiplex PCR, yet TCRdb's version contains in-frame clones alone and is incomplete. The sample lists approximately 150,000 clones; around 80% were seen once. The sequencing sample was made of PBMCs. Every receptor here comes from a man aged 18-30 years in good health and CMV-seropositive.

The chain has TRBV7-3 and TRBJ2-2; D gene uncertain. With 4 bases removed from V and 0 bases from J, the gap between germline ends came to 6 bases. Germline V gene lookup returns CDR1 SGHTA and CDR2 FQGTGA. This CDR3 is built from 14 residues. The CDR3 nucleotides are TGTGCCAGCAGCTCCCCAGCGAACACCGGGGAGCTGTTTTTT. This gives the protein CASSSPANTGELFF.

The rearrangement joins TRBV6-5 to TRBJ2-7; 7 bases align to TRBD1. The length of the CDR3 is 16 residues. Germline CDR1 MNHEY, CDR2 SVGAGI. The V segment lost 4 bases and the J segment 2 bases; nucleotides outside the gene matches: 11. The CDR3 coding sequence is TGTGCCAGCAGTTCTTCTAGGGGGACAGCCGCCTACGAGCAGTACTTC. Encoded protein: CASSSSRGTAAYEQYF.

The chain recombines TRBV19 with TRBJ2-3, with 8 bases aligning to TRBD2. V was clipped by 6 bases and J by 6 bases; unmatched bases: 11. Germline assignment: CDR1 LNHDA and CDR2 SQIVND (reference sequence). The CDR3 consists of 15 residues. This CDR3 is CASSPGGAGADTQYF. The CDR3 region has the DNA TGTGCCAGTAGCCCGGGGGGAGCGGGAGCGGATACGCAGTATTTT.

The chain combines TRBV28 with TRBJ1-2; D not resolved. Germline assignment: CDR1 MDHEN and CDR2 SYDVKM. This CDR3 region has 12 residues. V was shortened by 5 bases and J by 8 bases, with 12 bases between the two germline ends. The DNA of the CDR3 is TGTGCCAGCAGTGGAGGACTTAGGGGCTACACCTTC. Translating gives CASSGGLRGYTF.

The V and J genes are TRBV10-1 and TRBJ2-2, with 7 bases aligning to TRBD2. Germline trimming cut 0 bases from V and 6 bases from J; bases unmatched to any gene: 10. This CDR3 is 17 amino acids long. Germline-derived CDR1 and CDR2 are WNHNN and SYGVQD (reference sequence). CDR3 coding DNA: TGCGCCAGCAGTGAGTCGCGGGACTACGTCGATGCCGGGGAGCTGTTTTTT. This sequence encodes CASSESRDYVDAGELFF.

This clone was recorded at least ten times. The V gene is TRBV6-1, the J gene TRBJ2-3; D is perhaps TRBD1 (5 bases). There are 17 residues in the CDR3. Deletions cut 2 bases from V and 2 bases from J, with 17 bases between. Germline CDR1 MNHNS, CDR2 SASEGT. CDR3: CASSELDRTVLTDTQYF. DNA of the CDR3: TGTGCCAGCAGTGAACTTGACAGAACAGTACTCACAGATACGCAGTATTTT.

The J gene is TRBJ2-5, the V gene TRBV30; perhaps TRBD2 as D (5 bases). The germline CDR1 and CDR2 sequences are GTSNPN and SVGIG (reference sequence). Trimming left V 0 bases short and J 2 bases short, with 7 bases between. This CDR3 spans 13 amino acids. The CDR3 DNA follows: TGTGCCTGGAGTGTGGGCGGGCAAGAGACCCAGTACTTC. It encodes CAWSVGGQETQYF.

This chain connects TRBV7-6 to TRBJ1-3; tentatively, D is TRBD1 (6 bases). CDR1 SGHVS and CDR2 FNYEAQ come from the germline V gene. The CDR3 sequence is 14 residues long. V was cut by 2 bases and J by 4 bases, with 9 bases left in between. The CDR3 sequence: CASSLWGQGNTIYF. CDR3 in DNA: TGTGCCAGCAGCTTATGGGGGCAGGGAAACACCATATATTTT.

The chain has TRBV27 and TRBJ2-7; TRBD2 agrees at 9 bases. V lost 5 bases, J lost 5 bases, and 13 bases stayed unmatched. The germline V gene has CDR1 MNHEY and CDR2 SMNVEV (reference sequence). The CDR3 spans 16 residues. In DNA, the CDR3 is TGTGCCAGCAGTCTCTCTTTTAGCGGGAGTTCGAACGAGCAGTACTTC. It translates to CASSLSFSGSSNEQYF.

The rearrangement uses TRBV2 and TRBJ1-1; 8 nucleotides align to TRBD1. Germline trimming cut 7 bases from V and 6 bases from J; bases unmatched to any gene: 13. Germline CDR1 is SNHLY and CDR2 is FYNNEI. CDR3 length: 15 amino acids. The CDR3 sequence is CASIRQGIKEAEAFF. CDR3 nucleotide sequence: TGTGCCAGCATAAGACAGGGGATTAAGGAGGCTGAAGCTTTCTTT.

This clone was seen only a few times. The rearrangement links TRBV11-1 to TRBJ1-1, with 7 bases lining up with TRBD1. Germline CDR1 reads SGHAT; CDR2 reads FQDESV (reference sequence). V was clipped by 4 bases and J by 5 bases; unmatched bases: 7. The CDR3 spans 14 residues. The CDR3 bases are TGTGCCAGCAGCTCGCAGGGGGTTTATACTGAAGCTTTCTTT. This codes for CASSSQGVYTEAFF.

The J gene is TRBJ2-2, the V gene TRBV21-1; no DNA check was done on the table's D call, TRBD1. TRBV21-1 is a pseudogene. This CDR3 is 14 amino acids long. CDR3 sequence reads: CASSKVGQAGELFF. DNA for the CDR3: TGTGCCAGCAGCAAAGTCGGTCAGGCCGGGGAGCTGTTTTTT.

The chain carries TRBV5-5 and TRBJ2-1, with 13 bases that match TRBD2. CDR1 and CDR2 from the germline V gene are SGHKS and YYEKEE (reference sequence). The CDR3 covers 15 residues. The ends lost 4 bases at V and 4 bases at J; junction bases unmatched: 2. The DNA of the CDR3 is TGTGCCAGCAGCCAACTAGCGGGAGGGTACAATGAGCAGTTCTTC. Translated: CASSQLAGGYNEQFF.

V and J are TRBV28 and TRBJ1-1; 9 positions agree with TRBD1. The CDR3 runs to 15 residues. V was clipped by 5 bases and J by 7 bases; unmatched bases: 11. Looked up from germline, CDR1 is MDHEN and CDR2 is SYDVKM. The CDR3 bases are TGTGCCAGCAGTCCCCGACCGGACAGGGGTAGTGAAGCTTTCTTT. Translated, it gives CASSPRPDRGSEAFF.

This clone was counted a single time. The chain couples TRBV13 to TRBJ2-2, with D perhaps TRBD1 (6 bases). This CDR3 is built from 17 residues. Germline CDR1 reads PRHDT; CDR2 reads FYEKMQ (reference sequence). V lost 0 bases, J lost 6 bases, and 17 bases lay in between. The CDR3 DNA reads TGTGCCAGCAGCTTAGGTTCGAGGGGGAGAGGGGCCGGGGAGCTGTTTTTT. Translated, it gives CASSLGSRGRGAGELFF.

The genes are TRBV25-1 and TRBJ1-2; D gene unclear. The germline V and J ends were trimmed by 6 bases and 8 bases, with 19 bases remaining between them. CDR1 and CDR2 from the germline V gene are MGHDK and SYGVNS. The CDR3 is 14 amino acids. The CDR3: CASSREPQVEGYTF. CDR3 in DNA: TGTGCCAGCAGCCGAGAACCCCAAGTCGAGGGCTACACCTTC.

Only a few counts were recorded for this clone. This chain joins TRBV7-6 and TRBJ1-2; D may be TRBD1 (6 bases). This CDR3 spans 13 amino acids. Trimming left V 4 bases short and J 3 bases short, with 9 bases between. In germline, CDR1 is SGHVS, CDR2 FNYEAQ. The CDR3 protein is CASSSAGDYGYTF. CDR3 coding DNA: TGTGCCAGCAGCTCCGCAGGGGACTATGGCTACACCTTC. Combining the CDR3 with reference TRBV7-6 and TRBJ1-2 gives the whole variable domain GAGVSQSPRYKVTKRGQDVALRCDPISGHVSLYWYRQALGQGPEFLTYFNYEAQQDKSGLPNDRFSAERPEGSISTLTIQRTEQRDSAMYRCASSSAGDYGYTFGSGTRLTVV.

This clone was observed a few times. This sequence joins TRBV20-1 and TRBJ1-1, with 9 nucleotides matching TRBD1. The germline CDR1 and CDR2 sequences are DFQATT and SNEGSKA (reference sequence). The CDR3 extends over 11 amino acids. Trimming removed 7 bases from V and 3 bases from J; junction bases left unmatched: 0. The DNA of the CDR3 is TGCAGTGGACAGGGGGACACTGAAGCTTTCTTT. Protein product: CSGQGDTEAFF.

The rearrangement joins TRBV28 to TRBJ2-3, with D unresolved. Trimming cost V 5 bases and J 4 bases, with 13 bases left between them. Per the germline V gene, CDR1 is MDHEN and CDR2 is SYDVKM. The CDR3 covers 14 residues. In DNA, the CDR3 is TGTGCCAGCAGTATTCAACATACATCAGATACGCAGTATTTT. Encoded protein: CASSIQHTSDTQYF. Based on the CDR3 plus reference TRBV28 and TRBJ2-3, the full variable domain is DVKVTQSSRYLVKRTGEKVFLECVQDMDHENMFWYRQDPGLGLRLIYFSYDVKMKEKGDIPEGYSVSREKKERFSLILESASTNQTSMYLCASSIQHTSDTQYFGPGTRLTVL.

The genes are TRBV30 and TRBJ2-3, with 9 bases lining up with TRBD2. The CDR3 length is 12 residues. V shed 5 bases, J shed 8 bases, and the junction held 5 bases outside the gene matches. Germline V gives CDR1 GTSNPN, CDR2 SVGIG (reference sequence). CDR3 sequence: CAWSSGTRTQYF. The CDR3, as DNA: TGTGCCTGGTCTAGCGGGACCCGTACGCAGTATTTT. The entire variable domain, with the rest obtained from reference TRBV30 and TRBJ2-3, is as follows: SQTIHQWPATLVQPVGSPLSLECTVEGTSNPNLYWYRQAAGRGLQLLFYSVGIGQISSEVPQNLSASRPQDRQFILSSKKLLLSDSGFYLCAWSSGTRTQYFGPGTRLTVL.

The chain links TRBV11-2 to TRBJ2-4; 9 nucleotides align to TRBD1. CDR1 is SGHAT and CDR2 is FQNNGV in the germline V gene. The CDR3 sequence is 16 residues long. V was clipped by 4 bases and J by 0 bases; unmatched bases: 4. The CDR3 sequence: CASSSWTGEAKNIQYF. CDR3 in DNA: TGTGCCAGCAGCTCCTGGACAGGGGAAGCCAAAAACATTCAGTACTTC.

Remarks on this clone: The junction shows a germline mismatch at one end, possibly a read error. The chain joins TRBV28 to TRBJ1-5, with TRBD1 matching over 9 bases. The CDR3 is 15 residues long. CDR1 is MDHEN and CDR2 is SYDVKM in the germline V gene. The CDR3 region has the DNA TGTCCCAGCAGACGAGGGACAGGGACGTATCAGCCCCAGCATTTT. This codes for CPSRRGTGTYQPQHF.

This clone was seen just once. The CDR3 DNA reads as TGTGCCAGCAGTTTATCAGAGGGACAGGGAGTGGAGACCCAGTACTTC. Its protein is CASSLSEGQGVETQYF. This chain connects TRBV27 to TRBJ2-5; the match to TRBD1 covers 9 bases. Germline trimming cut 0 bases from V and 5 bases from J; bases unmatched to any gene: 7. The V gene's germline CDR1 is MNHEY and CDR2 SMNVEV (reference sequence). There are 16 residues in the CDR3.